This entry lists 32 T cell receptor beta chains sequenced from one sample in a study of blood T cell repertoires in COVID-19. Generated by immunoSEQ multiplex PCR, the TCRdb table keeps only in-frame clones and is missing some. Of about 26,000 clones in the sample, roughly 80% were seen once. The sample consisted of peripheral blood. These receptors originate from a man aged 50-60 years with active or convalescent COVID-19.

This sequence joins TRBV10-3 and TRBJ1-3; D remains unclear. Germline CDR1 reads ENHRY; CDR2 reads SYGVKD. The CDR3 sequence is 16 residues long. Trimming removed 6 bases at V and 0 bases at J, with 15 bases between. In DNA form, the CDR3 reads TGTGCCATCAGCGGGTATAGCCCGAGCTCTGGAAACACCATATATTTT. Translated, it gives CAISGYSPSSGNTIYF.

This chain uses TRBV19 with TRBJ1-2, with D possibly being TRBD1 (5 bases). Germline V gene sequence: CDR1 LNHDA, CDR2 SQIVND (reference sequence). The V gene lost 8 bases and the J gene lost 4 bases, with 23 bases spanning the gap. The CDR3 has 16 amino acids. The DNA of the CDR3 is TGTGCCAGTGTATCATTCGGGGGGACTTCACGCTATGGCTACACCTTC. This translates into CASVSFGGTSRYGYTF.

This clone was counted only a few times. J is TRBJ1-2 and V is TRBV4-2; unclear D gene. Trimming pared 1 base from V and 4 bases from J, leaving 7 bases between. Germline CDR1 LGHNA, CDR2 YNFKEQ. The CDR3 runs to 13 residues. DNA of the CDR3: TGTGCCAGCAGCCAAGGCGGTCCCTATGGCTACACCTTC. Protein sequence: CASSQGGPYGYTF.

V and J are TRBV9 and TRBJ2-6; 10 nucleotides align to TRBD1. The J segment lost 2 bases and the V segment lost 4 bases, leaving 9 bases of the junction unmatched. Per germline, CDR1 SGDLS and CDR2 YYNGEE. This CDR3 is built from 18 residues. This chain's CDR3 is CASSFRTGGMPGANVLTF. The CDR3, as DNA: TGTGCCAGCAGCTTCCGGACAGGGGGGATGCCTGGGGCCAACGTCCTGACTTTC.

V usage is TRBV12-5 and J usage is TRBJ1-4; no reliable D call. The CDR3 runs 15 residues. Germline CDR1 is LGHNT and CDR2 is FRNRAP. Trimming shortened V by 5 bases and J by 8 bases, and 18 bases separated the two germline ends. The CDR3 sequence is CASGPGQLREEKLFF. Written as DNA, the CDR3 is TGTGCTAGTGGTCCGGGCCAATTAAGGGAGGAAAAACTGTTTTTT.

The genes are TRBV12-5 and TRBJ2-3, with a possible D match to TRBD1 (5 bases). The CDR3 has 15 amino acids. Trimming cost V 4 bases and J 4 bases, with 15 bases left between them. Per the germline V gene, CDR1 is LGHNT and CDR2 is FRNRAP. The CDR3 is CASGYSLGVADTQYF. The CDR3 bases are TGTGCTAGTGGTTATTCCTTAGGGGTGGCAGATACGCAGTATTTT.

This clone showed up just a few times. The CDR3 loop is CASKPGTHGEDGYTF. CDR3 nucleotides: TGTGCCAGCAAACCCGGGACACATGGTGAGGATGGCTACACCTTC. The V call is TRBV2, the J call TRBJ1-2; perhaps TRBD1 as D (6 bases). V was cut by 7 bases and J by 6 bases, with 21 bases left in between. CDR1 SNHLY and CDR2 FYNNEI come from the germline V gene. The CDR3 is made up of 15 amino acids.

This CDR3 is CASIAAGVGVGTDTQYF. Written as DNA, the CDR3 is TGTGCCAGCATCGCAGCAGGAGTGGGAGTAGGCACAGATACGCAGTATTTT. The chain uses TRBV7-8 and TRBJ2-3; possible D gene TRBD2, 5 bases. In germline, CDR1 is SGHVS, CDR2 FQNEAQ. The ends were cut back, 7 bases at V and 1 base at J, with 21 bases in the middle. The CDR3 covers 17 residues.

This rearrangement joins TRBV27 to TRBJ1-2; the D is unclear. Germline CDR1 MNHEY, CDR2 SMNVEV (reference sequence). The germline V and J ends were trimmed by 6 bases and 8 bases, with 13 bases remaining between them. The CDR3 runs 12 residues. The chain's CDR3 is CASRGPGRGYTF. The CDR3 DNA reads as TGTGCCAGCAGAGGACCGGGGAGGGGCTACACCTTC.

The chain recombines TRBV27 with TRBJ2-1; the match to TRBD2 covers 7 bases. Germline assignment: CDR1 MNHEY and CDR2 SMNVEV (reference sequence). There are 16 residues in the CDR3. V shed 10 bases and J 6 bases; nucleotides not matched to a gene: 18. The CDR3 loop is CATTYTPGEGLNEQFF. DNA of the CDR3: TGTGCCACCACCTACACCCCGGGGGAGGGCCTCAATGAGCAGTTCTTC.

J is TRBJ2-7 and V is TRBV2; 10 bases agree with TRBD1. Germline V gene sequence: CDR1 SNHLY, CDR2 FYNNEI. Losses at the gene ends were 4 bases for V and 1 base for J; bases not matched to a gene: 4. The CDR3 sequence is 15 residues long. The CDR3 reads CASSGRTGGSYEQYF. As DNA, the CDR3 is TGTGCCAGCAGTGGGAGGACAGGGGGGTCCTACGAGCAGTACTTC.

This clone has more than one count but fewer than ten. Distinct nucleotide sequences in the sample also encode this CDR3. This chain links TRBV11-2 with TRBJ2-7, with 8 bases matching TRBD1. The ends lost 9 bases at V and 0 bases at J; junction bases unmatched: 1. The CDR3 spans 12 residues. Germline V gene sequence: CDR1 SGHAT, CDR2 FQNNGV. CDR3 region: CASGQGSYEQYF. The CDR3 coding sequence is TGTGCCAGTGGACAGGGCTCCTACGAGCAGTACTTC.

The rearrangement links TRBV11-2 to TRBJ2-3, with a weak D call TRBD1 (6 bases). Germline loops: CDR1 SGHAT, CDR2 FQNNGV. V gave up 2 bases and J gave up 5 bases, with 14 bases separating them. The CDR3 runs to 15 residues. Here the CDR3 DNA reads TGTGCCAGCAGCTTATATGTGGGGGCTAGAGATACGCAGTATTTT. Its protein product is CASSLYVGARDTQYF.

This rearrangement joins TRBV10-3 to TRBJ2-7; a possible D gene is TRBD2 (6 bases). Germline loops: CDR1 ENHRY, CDR2 SYGVKD. Between the trimmed V and J ends, which lost 0 bases and 6 bases, there was a span of 18 bases. The CDR3 consists of 16 residues. The CDR3 DNA sequence: TGTGCCATCAGTGAGTCGACTCAGGGACTGAAAGGCGAGCAGTACTTC. This gives the protein CAISESTQGLKGEQYF.

The rearrangement uses TRBV28 and TRBJ1-1, with 9 nucleotides matching TRBD1. The CDR3 extends over 15 amino acids. Germline-derived CDR1 and CDR2 are MDHEN and SYDVKM. V dropped 5 bases and J dropped 1; count of bases not matched to a gene: 5. The CDR3, as DNA: TGTGCCAGCAGTACCCCGACAGGGGGGAACACTGAAGCTTTCTTT. The encoded protein is CASSTPTGGNTEAFF.

This chain links TRBV7-9 with TRBJ2-3; D perhaps matches TRBD2 (7 bases). Germline V lookup: CDR1 SEHNR, CDR2 FQNEAQ (reference sequence). V lost 5 bases, J lost 4 bases, and 16 bases lay in between. The CDR3 is made up of 15 amino acids. CDR3 sequence: CASSGGPGGPDTQYF. CDR3 sequence (DNA): TGTGCCAGCAGCGGGGGCCCGGGGGGCCCAGATACGCAGTATTTT. The full variable domain, in which reference TRBV7-9 and TRBJ2-3 provide the parts outside the CDR3, is DTGVSQNPRHKITKRGQNVTFRCDPISEHNRLYWYRQTLGQGPEFLTYFQNEAQLEKSRLLSDRFSAERPKGSFSTLEIQRTEQGDSAMYLCASSGGPGGPDTQYFGPGTRLTVL.

This chain links TRBV6-5 with TRBJ1-5; the match to TRBD1 covers 7 bases. CDR3 length equals 13 residues. Germline V CDR1 and CDR2: MNHEY, SVGAGI. Trimming at V came to 7 bases and at J to 5 bases, leaving 5 bases not matched to a gene. This chain's CDR3 is CASITGEHQPQHF. The DNA for the CDR3 is TGTGCCAGCATCACAGGGGAGCATCAGCCCCAGCATTTT.

This rearrangement joins TRBV19 to TRBJ2-1, with 8 bases fitting TRBD2. CDR3 size: 15 residues. In germline, CDR1 is LNHDA, CDR2 SQIVND (reference sequence). V trimming: 8 bases; J trimming: 2 bases; junction bases outside the gene matches: 8. CDR3 sequence: CASSASGPPYNEQFF. CDR3 nucleotide sequence: TGTGCCAGTTCGGCTAGCGGGCCCCCCTACAATGAGCAGTTCTTC.

This rearrangement joins TRBV5-1 to TRBJ2-7; TRBD1 might be the D (6 bases). The germline V gene has CDR1 SGHRS and CDR2 YFSETQ. This CDR3 has 13 residues. Trimming cost V 4 bases and J 1 base, with 9 bases left between them. The CDR3 coding sequence is TGCGCCAGCAGCGCTGGACAGTCCTACGAGCAGTACTTC. Protein: CASSAGQSYEQYF.

The chain joins TRBV6-1 to TRBJ1-6; D is perhaps TRBD1 (5 bases). The CDR3 contains 15 residues. Trimming pared 2 bases from V and 10 bases from J, leaving 15 bases between. Per the germline V gene, CDR1 is MNHNS and CDR2 is SASEGT. CDR3 nucleotide sequence: TGTGCCAGCAGTGAAACCCGCAGGGAAGGGTCACCCCTCCACTTT. As protein: CASSETRREGSPLHF.

This clone was counted once. V is TRBV29-1 and J is TRBJ2-7, with no clear D. The CDR3 is 13 amino acids. The V and J ends lost 5 bases and 6 bases respectively, with 17 bases between them. Germline lookup yields CDR1 SQVTM and CDR2 ANQGSEA. The CDR3 DNA is TGCAGCGTTCCTAGAGATGCCGGCGTCGAGCAGTACTTC. This sequence encodes CSVPRDAGVEQYF.

The rearrangement joins TRBV18 to TRBJ2-5, with D uncertain. The V and J ends lost 5 bases and 5 bases respectively, with 12 bases between them. CDR3 length: 13 residues. Germline CDR1 KGHSH, CDR2 LQKENI. The CDR3 DNA follows: TGTGCCAGCTCAACTGCCAACGAGGAGACCCAGTACTTC. Its protein is CASSTANEETQYF.

The chain combines TRBV7-9 with TRBJ2-4, with a possible D match to TRBD2 (6 bases). Trimming cost V 5 bases and J 0 bases, with 20 bases left between them. Germline lookup yields CDR1 SEHNR and CDR2 FQNEAQ (reference sequence). This CDR3 contains 18 residues. CDR3 in DNA: TGTGCCAGCAGCCCTCTCTCCCTTAGGGGACTAGCCAAAAACATTCAGTACTTC. Translated: CASSPLSLRGLAKNIQYF.

The J gene is TRBJ2-2, the V gene TRBV11-3; 9 nucleotides align to TRBD2. V lost 5 bases, J lost 2 bases, and 3 bases stayed unmatched. The CDR3 extends over 15 amino acids. Germline CDR1 SGHNT, CDR2 YENEEA. CDR3 protein: CASSPSGTNTGELFF. The CDR3 bases are TGTGCCAGCAGCCCTAGCGGGACAAACACCGGGGAGCTGTTTTTT. Filled out from reference TRBV11-3 and TRBJ2-2, the complete variable domain reads EAGVVQSPRYKIIEKKQPVAFWCNPISGHNTLYWYLQNLGQGPELLIRYENEEAVDDSQLPKDRFSAERLKGVDSTLKIQPAELGDSAVYLCASSPSGTNTGELFFGEGSRLTVL.

This clone turned up a few times. The chain couples TRBV7-2 to TRBJ1-1, with D possibly matching TRBD1 (5 bases). Trimming took 3 bases from V and 1 from J, leaving 9 bases between them. CDR1 is SGHTA, CDR2 FQGNSA, per germline. This CDR3 has 14 amino acids. The CDR3 reads CASSFGAANTEAFF. The CDR3 nucleotides are TGTGCCAGCAGCTTTGGGGCGGCGAACACTGAAGCTTTCTTT.

CDR3 in DNA: TGCAGTGCTGTTCAGGGAAATGGCTACACCTTC. It translates to CSAVQGNGYTF. V gene TRBV20-1 combines with J gene TRBJ1-2; a weak D match, TRBD1 (5 bases). The V end lost 5 bases, the J end lost 6 bases, and 10 bases lay between the germline ends. This CDR3 spans 11 amino acids. Germline-derived CDR1 and CDR2 are DFQATT and SNEGSKA (reference sequence).

A few counts support this clone. The gene calls are TRBV9 and TRBJ2-3; possibly TRBD2 for D (5 bases). The CDR3 extends over 14 amino acids. Germline CDR1 is SGDLS and CDR2 is YYNGEE. Trimming pared 8 bases from V and 2 bases from J, leaving 15 bases between. Written as DNA, the CDR3 is TGTGCCAGTTCTCTAAGCGGTTCCACAGATACGCAGTATTTT. Amino acid sequence: CASSLSGSTDTQYF.

The rearrangement links TRBV3-1 (or the pseudogene TRBV3-2) to TRBJ1-3, with 12 bases lining up with TRBD1. This CDR3 is built from 15 residues. Germline loops: CDR1 LGHDT, CDR2 YNNKEL (reference sequence). V lost 4 bases to trimming and J lost 7 bases; unmatched junction nucleotides: 5. The CDR3 nucleotides read TGTGCCAGCAGCCGCGGGACAGGGGGCTTCAACACCATATATTTT. It codes for CASSRGTGGFNTIYF.

The chain joins TRBV12-5 to TRBJ2-2, with unresolved D. The V end was cut by 7 bases, the J end by 5 bases, with 11 bases between. The CDR3 is 13 residues long. CDR1 and CDR2 (germline): LGHNT, FRNRAP. The CDR3 protein is CASATPGTGELFF. The CDR3 nucleotides are TGTGCTAGTGCCACCCCGGGTACCGGGGAGCTGTTTTTT.

The chain links TRBV12-3 or TRBV12-4 to TRBJ2-7; D is ambiguous. Trimming pared 6 bases from V and 7 bases from J, leaving 13 bases between. The CDR3 runs 12 residues. The DNA for the CDR3 is TGTGCCAGCAGCCCCTCCGGTCGTGAGCAGTACTTC. Translated: CASSPSGREQYF.

The J gene is TRBJ2-5, the V gene TRBV18, with 7 bases that match TRBD1. Germline CDR1 reads KGHSH; CDR2 reads LQKENI. The length of the CDR3 is 14 residues. With 3 bases clipped from V and 1 base from J, the junction kept 2 bases outside the gene matches. The CDR3 region is CASSPRDSQETQYF. CDR3 DNA sequence: TGTGCCAGCTCACCCCGGGACAGCCAAGAGACCCAGTACTTC.

This clone was counted only a few times. The rearrangement joins TRBV29-1 to TRBJ1-4, with a tentative D call TRBD1 (6 bases). Looked up from germline, CDR1 is SQVTM and CDR2 is ANQGSEA. Deletions cut 4 bases from V and 8 bases from J, with 11 bases between. The CDR3 runs to 12 residues. CDR3 sequence (DNA): TGCAGCGTTGGGGACAAGGGGGAAAAACTGTTTTTT. Residues: CSVGDKGEKLFF.